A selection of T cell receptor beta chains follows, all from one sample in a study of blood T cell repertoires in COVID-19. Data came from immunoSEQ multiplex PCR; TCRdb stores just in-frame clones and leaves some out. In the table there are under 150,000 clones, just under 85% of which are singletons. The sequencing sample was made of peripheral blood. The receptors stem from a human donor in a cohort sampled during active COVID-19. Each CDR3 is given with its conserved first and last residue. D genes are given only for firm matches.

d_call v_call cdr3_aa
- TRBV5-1 CASSADTHYGYTF
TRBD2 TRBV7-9 CASSLALAGGPETQYF
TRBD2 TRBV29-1 CSVDLAGGQETQYF
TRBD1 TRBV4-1 CASSQLDRVREKLFF
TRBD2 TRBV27 CASSFRRGVAGANVLTF
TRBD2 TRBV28 CASSYGTSGGESDTQYF
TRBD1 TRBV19 CASSTRPGQGSHEQYF
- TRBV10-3 CAISDAGAAFEQYF
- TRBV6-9 CASSSGLTNYGYTF
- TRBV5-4 CASSLSQGSGYEQYF
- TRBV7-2 CASSLAGGLETQYF
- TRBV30 CAWSVRTGSNQPQHF
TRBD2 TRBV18 CASSRAQGTSFDEQFF
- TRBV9 CASSPILGGTDTQYF
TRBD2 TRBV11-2 CASSLGLAGGYEQFF
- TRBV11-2 CASSLGVPPSEKLFF
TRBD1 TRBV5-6 CASSLGPPGGKETQYF
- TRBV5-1 CASTRESSTDTQYF
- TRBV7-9 CASSLGGSLNSPLHF
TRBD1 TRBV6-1 CASSGGQGRFRLTEAFF
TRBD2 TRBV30 CAWRKLGQRGYSGANVLTF
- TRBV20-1 CSAGDNQPQHF
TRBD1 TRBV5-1 CASSFYDGTGPEVTQYF
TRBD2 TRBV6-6 CASSRPLAGGRTDTQYF
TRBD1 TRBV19 CASSSGQGPSYGYTF
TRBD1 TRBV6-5 CASSYSISGQGGEQYF
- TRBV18 CASTSTDTQYF
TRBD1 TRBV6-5 CASSNSGTGVYEQYF
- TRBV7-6 CASSPAGSTNEKLFF
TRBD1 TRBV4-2 CASSQGTGYEQYF
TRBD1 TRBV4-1 CASSQLPAGTGWNEQFF
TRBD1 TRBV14 CASSQTGGHGGYTF
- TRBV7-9 CASSPRGGALPYEQYF
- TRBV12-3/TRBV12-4 CASSFGPYTEAFF
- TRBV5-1 CASSLLGGALYEQYF
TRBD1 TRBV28 CASSSLRGQANTEAFF
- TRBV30 CAWSLTYEQYF
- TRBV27 CASSHGNNSPLHF
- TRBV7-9 CASSLVGRGDQPQHF
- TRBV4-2 CASSQDTGGGQAVDTQYF
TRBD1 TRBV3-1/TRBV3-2 CASSMTGGGEKLFF
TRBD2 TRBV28 CASTPGLGVYEQYF
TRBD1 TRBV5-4 CASSQPGGWYGYTF
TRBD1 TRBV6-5 CASRMTGTYEQYF
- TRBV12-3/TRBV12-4 CASSFRETQYF
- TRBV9 CASSVRNTGELFF
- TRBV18 CASSGGSNQPQHF
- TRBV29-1 CSVSRGLNEKLFF
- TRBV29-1 CSVVIGGQVTEAFF
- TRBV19 CASSILQGMSDTQYF
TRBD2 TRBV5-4 CASSPAGDQETQYF
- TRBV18 CASSPRIPGSHDLSGNTIYF
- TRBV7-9 CASSLGTFDEQYF
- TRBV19 CASSRQGKQSTDTQYF